These 11 T cell receptor beta chains originate from one sample sequenced in a study of blood T cell repertoires in COVID-19. Libraries were prepared by immunoSEQ multiplex PCR; TCRdb keeps only in-frame clonotypes and omits some of them. The sample has around 80,000 clones, about 80% seen once. The source material was peripheral blood. These receptors all come from a woman in her 70s with acute or convalescent COVID-19.

The V and J genes are TRBV3-1 (or the pseudogene TRBV3-2) and TRBJ2-1; tentative D call: TRBD1 (6 bases). The V gene lost 3 bases and the J gene lost 8 bases, with 8 bases spanning the gap. Germline V gene lookup returns CDR1 LGHDT and CDR2 YNNKEL (reference sequence). The CDR3 contains 12 residues. CDR3 nucleotide sequence: TGTGCCAGCAGCCAGGGGGCGGATGAGCAGTTCTTC. It specifies CASSQGADEQFF.

The sample holds a few counts of this clone. The J gene is TRBJ1-1, the V gene TRBV7-8, with D maybe TRBD1 (6 bases). The CDR3 loop spans 14 amino acids. In germline, CDR1 is SGHVS, CDR2 FQNEAQ. V dropped 5 bases and J dropped 3 bases, with 13 bases sitting between them. For the CDR3, the DNA is TGTGCCAGCAGCCCCGGGACATTTCACACTGAAGCTTTCTTT. Residues: CASSPGTFHTEAFF.

The chain is built from TRBV7-8 and TRBJ1-1; D perhaps matches TRBD1 (5 bases). Trimming removed 6 bases from V and 1 base from J, with 9 bases in between. Per the germline V gene, CDR1 is SGHVS and CDR2 is FQNEAQ. This CDR3 is built from 13 residues. The CDR3 sequence: CASSQGGNTEAFF. The CDR3, as DNA: TGTGCCAGCAGTCAGGGAGGGAACACTGAAGCTTTCTTT.

The chain links TRBV6-6 to TRBJ1-1, with 9 nucleotides matching TRBD1. This CDR3 is built from 15 residues. The trim removed 2 bases at V and 5 bases at J, leaving 6 bases unmatched. Germline V gene data show CDR1 as MNHNY and CDR2 as SVGAGI (reference sequence). CDR3 DNA: TGTGCCAGCAGTTACCCGGACAGGGGAGAAACTGAAGCTTTCTTT. This codes for CASSYPDRGETEAFF.

This clone was picked up a small number of times. The CDR3 DNA reads as TGTGCCAGCAGCTTCGGGACAGAAGAGACCCAGTACTTC. Its translation is CASSFGTEETQYF. The chain couples TRBV5-5 to TRBJ2-5; 7 bases match TRBD1. With V trimmed by 2 bases and J by 3 bases, 1 base remained unmatched. The CDR3 spans 13 residues. Germline loops: CDR1 SGHKS, CDR2 YYEKEE (reference sequence).

This clone was counted between two and nine times. CDR3 in DNA: TGCGCCAGCAGCCAAACGAGTGAAAAACTGTTTTTT. Its translation: CASSQTSEKLFF. The V call is TRBV4-1, the J call TRBJ1-4; D gene ambiguous. The CDR3 contains 12 residues. V shed 2 bases and J shed 7 bases, with 5 bases lying between them. Germline V gives CDR1 MGHRA, CDR2 YSYEKL.

This clone has only a few counts. This chain connects TRBV7-6 to TRBJ2-7; TRBD1 matches at 11 bases. With V trimmed by 4 bases and J by 5 bases, 10 bases remained unmatched. Germline V CDR1 and CDR2: SGHVS, FNYEAQ. The CDR3 extends over 16 amino acids. Here the CDR3 reads CASSSQTGTGGDEQYF. The CDR3 DNA reads TGTGCCAGCAGCTCTCAGACCGGGACAGGGGGAGACGAGCAGTACTTC.

The sample holds one count of this clone. The chain recombines TRBV5-1 with TRBJ1-2, with 9 bases that match TRBD1. The CDR3 consists of 16 residues. Germline assignment: CDR1 SGHRS and CDR2 YFSETQ. After removal of 4 bases from V and 0 bases from J, the junction contained 7 bases not matched to a gene. The CDR3 reads CASSLDRGRTNYGYTF. DNA for the CDR3: TGCGCCAGCAGCCTGGACAGGGGACGGACTAACTATGGCTACACCTTC.

This CDR3 is CASKISDSHTEAFF. The DNA of the CDR3 is TGTGCCAGCAAAATCTCGGACAGCCACACTGAAGCTTTCTTT. The chain recombines TRBV5-5 with TRBJ1-1; D might be TRBD1 (6 bases). Trimming removed 6 bases at V and 3 bases at J, with 15 bases between. The CDR3 contains 14 residues. Germline assignment: CDR1 SGHKS and CDR2 YYEKEE (reference sequence).

This clone was recorded once. The chain combines TRBV27 with TRBJ2-2; 12 nucleotides match TRBD2. V shed 2 bases and J 2 bases; nucleotides not matched to a gene: 3. CDR1 is MNHEY and CDR2 is SMNVEV in the germline V gene (reference sequence). The CDR3 is made up of 17 amino acids. CDR3 residues: CASSLLAGGGNTGELFF. The CDR3 DNA reads TGTGCCAGCAGTTTACTAGCGGGGGGGGGAAACACCGGGGAGCTGTTTTTT.

V gene TRBV28 combines with J gene TRBJ1-1, with D maybe TRBD1 (6 bases). Germline lookup yields CDR1 MDHEN and CDR2 SYDVKM. Trimming took off 3 bases at V and 3 bases at J, with 11 bases between the two ends. The CDR3 sequence is 14 residues long. CDR3 in amino acids: CASSFTGRHTEAFF. CDR3 DNA sequence: TGTGCCAGCAGTTTCACAGGGCGTCACACTGAAGCTTTCTTT.